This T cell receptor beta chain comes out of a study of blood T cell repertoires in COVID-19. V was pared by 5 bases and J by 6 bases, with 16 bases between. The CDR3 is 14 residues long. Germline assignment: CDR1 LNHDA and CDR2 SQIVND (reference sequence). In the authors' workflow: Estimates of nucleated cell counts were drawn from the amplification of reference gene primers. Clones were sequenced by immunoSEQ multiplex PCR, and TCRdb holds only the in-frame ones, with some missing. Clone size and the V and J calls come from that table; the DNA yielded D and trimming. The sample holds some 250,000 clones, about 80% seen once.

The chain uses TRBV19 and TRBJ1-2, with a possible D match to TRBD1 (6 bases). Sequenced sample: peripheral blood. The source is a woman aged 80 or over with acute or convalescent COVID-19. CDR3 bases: TGTGCCAGTAGTCCACGACAGGATTGGGATGGCTACACCTTC. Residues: CASSPRQDWDGYTF.